This is a list of T cell receptor beta chains from one sample in a study of graft-versus-host responses after intestinal transplantation. TCRdb keeps only in-frame clones here, not all; method: immunoSEQ multiplex PCR. Here the sample spans 3,000 to 4,000 clones, roughly 85% being singletons. This specimen was ileum tissue, taken roughly 680 days after intestinal transplant. These receptors all come from a human patient who received an intestinal transplant, so some T cells may come from the graft donor. Each CDR3 is given with its conserved first and last residue. D genes are given only for firm matches. Not all rows give a size; the values are once, few, many and, for expanded clones, a class.

J	V	size	D	DNA	CDR3
TRBJ2-6	TRBV5-1	NA	NA	TGCGCCAGCAGCTTGGACCCGGGACCGATCCACTCTGGGGCCAACGTCCTGACTTTC	CASSLDPGPIHSGANVLTF
TRBJ1-5	TRBV5-6	NA	NA	TGTGCCAGCAGCGTTATGGGGGGCACTCAGCCCCAGCATTTT	CASSVMGGTQPQHF
TRBJ1-2	TRBV6-1	NA	NA	TGTGCCAGCGCGACGGATCAATATGGCTACACCTTC	CASATDQYGYTF
TRBJ2-7	TRBV7-9	NA	NA	TGTGCCAGCAGCGCGAGGACCGAGCAGTACTTC	CASSARTEQYF
TRBJ1-2	TRBV19	NA	NA	TGTGCCAGTAAGCAAGGTACCAACTATGGCTACACCTTC	CASKQGTNYGYTF
TRBJ1-1	TRBV19	NA	NA	TGTGCCAGTAATTTACGAGGGTTGAACACTGAAGCTTTCTTT	CASNLRGLNTEAFF
TRBJ2-1	TRBV9	NA	TRBD2	TGTGCCAGCAGCGTAGTCTCTAGCGGGGGTGGAAATGAGCAGTTCTTC	CASSVVSSGGGNEQFF
TRBJ2-3	TRBV6-4	NA	TRBD2	TGTGCCAGCAGTGCGAGGGGACTAGCCTCAGATACGCAGTATTTT	CASSARGLASDTQYF
TRBJ1-1	TRBV15	NA	NA	TGTGCCACCAGCAGAGATGGGAAGACTGAAGCTTTCTTT	CATSRDGKTEAFF
TRBJ1-1	TRBV25-1	NA	NA	TGTGCCAGCAGTTACACAGGGCCCACTGAAGCTTTCTTT	CASSYTGPTEAFF
TRBJ1-4	TRBV30	NA	TRBD1	TGTGCCTGGAGTTTAGGGACAGGGAGGGAAAAACTGTTTTTT	CAWSLGTGREKLFF
TRBJ1-2	TRBV6-6	NA	NA	TGTGCCAGCAGTTCTAACTATGGCTACACCTTC	CASSSNYGYTF
TRBJ2-4	TRBV4-1	NA	TRBD1	TGCGCCAGCAGCCAAGTTGGGCGGACAGGGGGGAAAAACATTCAGTACTTC	CASSQVGRTGGKNIQYF
TRBJ1-1	TRBV7-9	NA	NA	TGTGCCAGCAGCTTTGGCATGAACACTGAAGCTTTCTTT	CASSFGMNTEAFF
TRBJ1-5	TRBV5-1	NA	NA	TGCGCCAGCAGCTTGGAGGGCCTCAATCAGCCCCAGCATTTT	CASSLEGLNQPQHF
TRBJ2-3	TRBV5-8	NA	NA	TGTGCCAGCAGCTTGTTGCTAGCAGGTTCAGATACGCAGTATTTT	CASSLLLAGSDTQYF
TRBJ1-1	TRBV2	NA	NA	TGTGCCAGCAGCCCCGGGGTGGGAGCTTTCTTT	CASSPGVGAFF
TRBJ1-5	TRBV6-6	NA	NA	TGTGCCAGCAGTTACCCCGTACCCCCCAAGGATCAGCCCCAGCATTTT	CASSYPVPPKDQPQHF
TRBJ1-6	TRBV7-8	NA	NA	TGTGCCAGCAGCTCGGTTCCCTATAATTCACCCCTCCACTTT	CASSSVPYNSPLHF
TRBJ1-3	TRBV28	NA	NA	TGTGCCAGCAGTTTATTTTGGGCGGGACCCCAAGCTGGAAACACCATATATTTT	CASSLFWAGPQAGNTIYF
TRBJ2-7	TRBV28	NA	TRBD1	TGTGCCAGCAGTTCGGCTAGGGCAGGGGGTAACGAGCAGTACTTC	CASSSARAGGNEQYF
TRBJ2-5	TRBV6-4	few	NA	TGTGCCAGCAGTGAGGCGGCCGGTATAGAGACCCAGTACTTC	CASSEAAGIETQYF
TRBJ2-1	TRBV6-1	NA	TRBD1	TGTGCCAGCAGTGACCGGACAGGCTACAATGAGCAGTTCTTC	CASSDRTGYNEQFF
TRBJ2-2	TRBV4-1	NA	TRBD2	TGCGCCAGCAGCCAAGCTGGGGGACTAGCGGGGGGTCTTCTGGCCGGGGAGCTGTTTTTT	CASSQAGGLAGGLLAGELFF
TRBJ1-1	TRBV6-1	NA	NA	TGTGCCAGCAGTGAAATTCGTGGGTTGAACACTGAAGCTTTCTTT	CASSEIRGLNTEAFF
TRBJ2-1	TRBV5-1	NA	TRBD2	TGCGCCAGCAGCTCGCCGGGACTAGCGGGGGGCACCCCTGATGAGCAGTTCTTC	CASSSPGLAGGTPDEQFF
TRBJ2-7	TRBV30	NA	NA	TGTGCCCTGCAAGGCTTAGGGTCCTCCATATCCGAGCAGTACTTC	CALQGLGSSISEQYF
TRBJ1-1	TRBV7-9	NA	TRBD1	TGTGCCAGCAGCAGACAGGGGATGAACACTGAAGCTTTCTTT	CASSRQGMNTEAFF
TRBJ1-4	TRBV16	NA	NA	TGTGCCAGCAGCCAATCGCGAGGGATCAATGAAAAACTGTTTTTT	CASSQSRGINEKLFF
TRBJ1-1	TRBV7-9	NA	TRBD1	TGTGCCAGCAGCTCACGGACAGGCGGGGCTGAAGCTTTCTTT	CASSSRTGGAEAFF
TRBJ1-1	TRBV27	NA	TRBD1	TGTGCCAGCAGTTTATCGGGACAGCTGATGAACACTGAAGCTTTCTTT	CASSLSGQLMNTEAFF
TRBJ2-7	TRBV10-3	NA	NA	TGTGCCATCACCACTCCCCGGGACTTACTCCACGAGCAGTACTTC	CAITTPRDLLHEQYF
TRBJ2-7	TRBV18	NA	NA	TGTGCCAGCTCACCCACCGACGGAAGGTACTACGAGCAGTACTTC	CASSPTDGRYYEQYF
TRBJ2-7	TRBV6-8	NA	TRBD1	TGTGCCAGCAGTTTGTCCGACAGGGTGCTCTACGAGCAGTACTTC	CASSLSDRVLYEQYF
TRBJ2-5	TRBV5-1	NA	NA	TGCGCCAGCAGCGGGGGCAGGGTTGTACAAGAGACCCAGTACTTC	CASSGGRVVQETQYF
TRBJ1-1	TRBV19	NA	TRBD1	TGTGCCAGTAGTATCTGGACAGGAACTGAAGCTTTCTTT	CASSIWTGTEAFF
TRBJ2-2	TRBV7-9	NA	NA	TGTGCCAGCAGCTTAAGTGCGGTTAACACCGGGGAGCTGTTTTTT	CASSLSAVNTGELFF
TRBJ2-5	TRBV28	NA	TRBD1	TGTGCCAGCAGTTTTGACAGGGCTTTAGCAGAGACCCAGTACTTC	CASSFDRALAETQYF
TRBJ2-4	TRBV5-4	NA	TRBD1	TGTGCCAGCAGCCGAGACAGGGGGAGGAACATTCAGTACTTC	CASSRDRGRNIQYF
TRBJ1-1	TRBV7-9	large	NA	TGTGCCAGCAGCTTAGATGCGGGGGCTGAAGCTTTCTTT	CASSLDAGAEAFF
TRBJ1-1	TRBV25-1	NA	NA	TGTGCCAGCAGTGGGAGCTTGGTCCGCCCTGAAGCTTTCTTT	CASSGSLVRPEAFF
TRBJ2-3	TRBV28	once	TRBD1	TGTGCCAGCAGTTCCTCCGGACAGGGAGTAACAGATACGCAGTATTTT	CASSSSGQGVTDTQYF
TRBJ1-2	TRBV29-1	NA	TRBD1	TGCAGCGTTGAAGTGGGCAGGGGGCTTAATGGCTACACCTTC	CSVEVGRGLNGYTF
TRBJ2-7	TRBV10-2	NA	NA	TGCGCCAGCAGTGAGGGGAGGGGGTGGGGCTACGAGCAGTACTTC	CASSEGRGWGYEQYF
TRBJ2-7	TRBV6-5	once	TRBD1	TGTGCCAGCATACGAACCGACAGGGAAGTCAACGGGCAGTACTTC	CASIRTDREVNGQYF
TRBJ2-1	TRBV15	NA	TRBD2	TGTGCCACCAGCCCCCGGGGGGGGATCTCCTACAATGAGCAGTTCTTC	CATSPRGGISYNEQFF
TRBJ2-2	TRBV27	NA	TRBD2	TGTGCCAGCAGTTTATCGCTAGCGGGCGGGACCGGGGAGCTGTTTTTT	CASSLSLAGGTGELFF
TRBJ1-1	TRBV18	NA	NA	TGTGCCAGCTCACCAAGGGCCGGGGACACTGAAGCTTTCTTT	CASSPRAGDTEAFF
TRBJ1-1	TRBV5-4	NA	NA	TGTGCCAGCAGCTTGGCTCAGGGAAGGACTGAAGCTTTCTTT	CASSLAQGRTEAFF
TRBJ2-4	TRBV5-6	NA	TRBD2	TGTGCCAGCAGCTTCCAGCGGGGGGACATTCAGTACTTC	CASSFQRGDIQYF
TRBJ2-3	TRBV5-1	NA	TRBD1	TGCGCCAGCAGCTTGGTAGGACAGGGGCCATTAGCAGATACGCAGTATTTT	CASSLVGQGPLADTQYF
TRBJ1-2	TRBV6-1	NA	NA	TGTGCCAGCACAAAGGCAGGCGGGGAAGGCTACACCTTC	CASTKAGGEGYTF
TRBJ2-7	TRBV5-1	NA	TRBD2	TGCGCCAGCAGCTTGTGGAGCGGGGCCGGGGGGTACGAGCAGTACTTC	CASSLWSGAGGYEQYF
TRBJ1-1	TRBV18	NA	NA	TGTGCCAGCTCACCACCATCCCGGGAAGCTTTCTTT	CASSPPSREAFF
TRBJ2-5	TRBV18	NA	NA	TGTGCCAGCTCACGGACAGAGGAAGAGACCCAGTACTTC	CASSRTEEETQYF